This is a list of T cell receptor beta chains from one sample in a study of shared clonotypes between healthy human individuals. Sequenced by immunoSEQ multiplex PCR; TCRdb stores in-frame clones only, minus some. The sample lists over 2 million clones; about 95% were seen once. Sample: naive CD8+ T cells sorted from blood. These receptors were taken from a man aged 18 to 29 in good health. Both conserved end residues are part of each CDR3.

CASSQGSYEQYF	12	TRBV28	TRBJ2-7
CASSASTDTQYF	12	TRBV9	TRBJ2-3
CAMARGTYEQYF	12	TRBV4-3	TRBJ2-7
CASSFSGAGRGYTF	14	TRBV28	TRBJ1-2
CASSLVGGEQYF	12	TRBV11-2	TRBJ2-7
CATSRPGAGNTEAFF	15	TRBV15	TRBJ1-1
CASSETGANLWEQYF	15	TRBV27	TRBJ2-7
CASSGDSGGEHNEQFF	16	TRBV9	TRBJ2-1
CASSHRATNTGELFF	15	TRBV7-9	TRBJ2-2
CAWSVGQGGNQPQHF	15	TRBV30	TRBJ1-5
CASSQEQRAYEQYF	14	TRBV14	TRBJ2-7
CASSSGQMNTEAFF	14	TRBV27	TRBJ1-1
CASSLGASSYNSPLHF	16	TRBV11-2	TRBJ1-6
CASALGRDYYGYTF	14	TRBV19	TRBJ1-2
CAWSVGPGVNTEAFF	15	TRBV30	TRBJ1-1
CASSQDRGGIYEQYF	15	TRBV4-3	TRBJ2-7
CASSSDAHNEQFF	13	TRBV27	TRBJ2-1
CASSERAENIQYF	13	TRBV6-1	TRBJ2-4
CASSLVGANTGELFF	15	TRBV7-9	TRBJ2-2
CASSEGGFSYEQYF	14	TRBV5-1	TRBJ2-7
CASSYNRYYGYTF	13	TRBV6-5	TRBJ1-2
CASSPQGIRNSPLHF	15	TRBV28	TRBJ1-6
CASSLLGGRAGTGELFF	17	TRBV4-1	TRBJ2-2
CAWSVPPRKGTNTGELFF	18	TRBV30	TRBJ2-2
CSGRDRGDTQYF	12	TRBV29-1	TRBJ2-3
CASSAGWGGQPQHF	14	TRBV9	TRBJ1-5
CASSEGRYPTMNTEAFF	17	TRBV6-1	TRBJ1-1
CASSYPRQGPNQPQHF	16	TRBV28	TRBJ1-5
CASSQSRTLTNEKLFF	16	TRBV4-3	TRBJ1-4
CASSPGGLPNEQFF	14	TRBV7-9	TRBJ2-1
CASSAVRGYEQYF	13	TRBV28	TRBJ2-7
CASSLNGLRNQPQHF	15	TRBV28	TRBJ1-5
CASSLGTGFQEKLFF	15	TRBV7-6	TRBJ1-4
CASSLQGAEGPETQYF	16	TRBV5-1	TRBJ2-5
CASSPRTSGLAYEQYF	16	TRBV7-2	TRBJ2-7
CASSERNSYEQYF	13	TRBV4-1	TRBJ2-7
CASSPGSGRPHEQYF	15	TRBV18	TRBJ2-7
CASRTRALYTGELFF	15	TRBV28	TRBJ2-2
CASSDPGTGMGNEQFF	16	TRBV9	TRBJ2-1
CASSPSESYEQYF	13	TRBV4-1	TRBJ2-7
CASSVGIVNTEAFF	14	TRBV9	TRBJ1-1
CASSLGDRASYEQYF	15	TRBV7-9	TRBJ2-7
CASSRGTGSNQPQHF	15	TRBV14	TRBJ1-5
CASRETGASSFRNTEAFF	18	TRBV2	TRBJ1-1
CASSLAPGSDTQYF	14	TRBV5-1	TRBJ2-3
CASSLVATGPYEQYF	15	TRBV5-6	TRBJ2-7
CASSQDRQETQYF	13	TRBV4-3	TRBJ2-5
CASSLGGLARHEQYF	15	TRBV27	TRBJ2-7
CASSRGLQPQHF	12	TRBV6-6	TRBJ1-5
CASSQEVAGGPGQETQYF	18	TRBV4-3	TRBJ2-5
CASSPAGLLYGYTF	14	TRBV27	TRBJ1-2
CASSAAPGLAYEQYF	15	TRBV9	TRBJ2-7
CASSQDRGLAGGYEQYF	17	TRBV4-1	TRBJ2-7
CASSLTPVYGYTF	13	TRBV7-9	TRBJ1-2
CAISELNEKLFF	12	TRBV10-3	TRBJ1-4
CASSDSDGRPQETQYF	16	TRBV6-4	TRBJ2-5
CASSLLGALNTGELFF	16	TRBV28	TRBJ2-2
CASSLFSSGVETQYF	15	TRBV5-8	TRBJ2-5